The entry below gives a single T cell receptor beta chain sequence along with its context. The sample belongs to a study of control samples from healthy donors and cancer patients. The germline CDR1 and CDR2 sequences are MNHEY and SMNVEV (reference sequence). This CDR3 comprises 12 residues. Generated by immunoSEQ multiplex PCR, the TCRdb table keeps only in-frame clones and is missing some. Among about 120,000 clones listed, about 94% were seen once. The sequencing input was blood. The chain couples TRBV27 to TRBJ1-4, with a tentative D call TRBD1 (5 bases). The clonotype originates from a man between 25 and 39 years old in good health. The CDR3 DNA reads as TGTCCCAAGGGGATCGAGGATGAAAAACTGTTTTTT. As protein: CPKGIEDEKLFF.